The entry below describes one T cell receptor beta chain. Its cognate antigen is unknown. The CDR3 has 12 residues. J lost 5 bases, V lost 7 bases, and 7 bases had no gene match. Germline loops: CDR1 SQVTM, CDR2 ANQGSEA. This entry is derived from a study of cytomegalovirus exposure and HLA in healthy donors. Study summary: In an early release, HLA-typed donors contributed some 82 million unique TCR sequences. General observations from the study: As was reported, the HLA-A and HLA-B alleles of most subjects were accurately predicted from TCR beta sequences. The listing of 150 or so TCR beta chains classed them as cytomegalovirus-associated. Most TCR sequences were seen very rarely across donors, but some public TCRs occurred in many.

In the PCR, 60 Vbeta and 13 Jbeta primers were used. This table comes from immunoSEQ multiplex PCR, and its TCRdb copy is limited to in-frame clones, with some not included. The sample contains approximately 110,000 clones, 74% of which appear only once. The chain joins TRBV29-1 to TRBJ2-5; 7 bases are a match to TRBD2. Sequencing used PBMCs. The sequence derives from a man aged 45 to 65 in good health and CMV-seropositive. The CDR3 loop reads CSARGLGETQYF. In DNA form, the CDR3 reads TGCAGCGCGCGGGGGTTGGGGGAGACCCAGTACTTC. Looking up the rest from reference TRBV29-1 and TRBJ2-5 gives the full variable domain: SAVISQKPSRDICQRGTSLTIQCQVDSQVTMMFWYRQQPGQSLTLIATANQGSEATYESGFVIDKFPISRPNLTFSTLTVSNMSPEDSSIYLCSARGLGETQYFGPGTRLLVL.